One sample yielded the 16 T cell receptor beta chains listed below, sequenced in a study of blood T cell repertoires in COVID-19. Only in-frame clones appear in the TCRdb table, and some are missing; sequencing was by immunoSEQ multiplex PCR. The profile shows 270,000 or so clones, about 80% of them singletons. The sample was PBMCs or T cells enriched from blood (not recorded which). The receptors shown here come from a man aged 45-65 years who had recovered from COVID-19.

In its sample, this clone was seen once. CDR3 nucleotide sequence: TGTGCCAGCAGCTCTCCGGGACTAGCGGGAGTGGGAAAAGAGACCCAGTACTTC. It is translated as CASSSPGLAGVGKETQYF. This sequence joins TRBV5-4 and TRBJ2-5; 14 positions agree with TRBD2. Trimming at V came to 3 bases and at J to 3 bases, leaving 10 bases not matched to a gene. The length of the CDR3 is 18 residues. CDR1 is SGHNT, CDR2 YYREEE, per germline (reference sequence).

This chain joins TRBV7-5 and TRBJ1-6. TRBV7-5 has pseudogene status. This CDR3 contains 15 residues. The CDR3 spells CARSLGRALNSPLHF. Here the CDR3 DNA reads TGTGCCAGAAGCTTAGGGAGGGCCCTTAATTCACCCCTCCACTTT.

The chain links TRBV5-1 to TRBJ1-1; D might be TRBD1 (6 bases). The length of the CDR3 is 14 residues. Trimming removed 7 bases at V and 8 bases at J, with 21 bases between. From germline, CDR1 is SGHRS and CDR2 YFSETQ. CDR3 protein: CASGRGLQSPEAFF. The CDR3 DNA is TGCGCCAGCGGCAGGGGCCTTCAAAGCCCGGAAGCTTTCTTT. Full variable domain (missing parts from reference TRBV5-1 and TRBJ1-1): KAGVTQTPRYLIKTRGQQVTLSCSPISGHRSVSWYQQTPGQGLQFLFEYFSETQRNKGNFPGRFSGRQFSNSRSEMNVSTLELGDSALYLCASGRGLQSPEAFFGQGTRLTVV.

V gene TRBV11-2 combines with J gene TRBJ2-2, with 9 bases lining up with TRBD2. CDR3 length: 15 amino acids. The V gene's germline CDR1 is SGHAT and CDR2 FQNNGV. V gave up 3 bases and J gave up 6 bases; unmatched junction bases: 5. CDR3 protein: CASSFRRGGSGELFF. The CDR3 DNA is TGTGCCAGCAGCTTCCGGCGGGGGGGCTCCGGGGAGCTGTTTTTT.

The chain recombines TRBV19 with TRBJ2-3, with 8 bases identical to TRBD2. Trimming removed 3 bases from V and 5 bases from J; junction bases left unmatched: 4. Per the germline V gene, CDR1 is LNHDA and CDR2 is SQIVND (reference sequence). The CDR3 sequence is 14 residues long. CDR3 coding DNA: TGTGCCAGTAGTATCGGACTAGCCCAAGATACGCAGTATTTT. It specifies CASSIGLAQDTQYF.

The CDR3 coding sequence is TGTGCCAGCCGGCCTAGCGGGAGTTCTGAGCAGTTCTTC. Protein sequence: CASRPSGSSEQFF. The V call is TRBV11-3, the J call TRBJ2-1; 10 bases align to TRBD2. The CDR3 length is 13 residues. Germline trimming cut 8 bases from V and 9 bases from J; bases unmatched to any gene: 7. In germline, CDR1 is SGHNT, CDR2 YENEEA.

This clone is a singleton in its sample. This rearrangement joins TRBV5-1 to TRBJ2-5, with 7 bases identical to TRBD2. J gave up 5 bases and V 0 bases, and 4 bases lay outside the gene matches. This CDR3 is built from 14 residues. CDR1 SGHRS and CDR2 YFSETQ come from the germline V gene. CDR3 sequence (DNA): TGCGCCAGCAGCTTGGGGGCGGGAGCGGAGACCCAGTACTTC. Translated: CASSLGAGAETQYF.

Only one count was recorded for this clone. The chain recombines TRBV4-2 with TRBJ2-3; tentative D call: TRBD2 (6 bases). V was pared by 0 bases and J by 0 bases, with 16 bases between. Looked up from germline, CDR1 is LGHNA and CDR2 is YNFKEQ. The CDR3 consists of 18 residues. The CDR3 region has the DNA TGTGCCAGCAGCCAAGAATCCGGGGGAGTGGGAAGCACAGATACGCAGTATTTT. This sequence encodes CASSQESGGVGSTDTQYF.

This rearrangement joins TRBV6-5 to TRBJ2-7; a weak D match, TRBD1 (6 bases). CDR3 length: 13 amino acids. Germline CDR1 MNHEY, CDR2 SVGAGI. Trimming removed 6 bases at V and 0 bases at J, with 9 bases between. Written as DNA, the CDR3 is TGTGCCAGCAGCCAACAGGGCTCCTACGAGCAGTACTTC. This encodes CASSQQGSYEQYF.

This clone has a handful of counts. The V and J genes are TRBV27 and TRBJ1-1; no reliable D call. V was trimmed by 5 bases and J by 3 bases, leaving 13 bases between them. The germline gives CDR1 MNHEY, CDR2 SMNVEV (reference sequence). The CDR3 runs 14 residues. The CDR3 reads CASSPTPIHTEAFF. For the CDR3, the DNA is TGTGCCAGCAGTCCGACACCCATCCACACTGAAGCTTTCTTT.

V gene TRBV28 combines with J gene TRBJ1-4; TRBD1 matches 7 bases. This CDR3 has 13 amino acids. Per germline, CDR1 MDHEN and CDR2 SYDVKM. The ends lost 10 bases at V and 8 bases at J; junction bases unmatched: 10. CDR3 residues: CATHDRVGEKLFF. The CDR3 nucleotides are TGTGCCACCCACGACAGGGTGGGGGAAAAACTGTTTTTT.

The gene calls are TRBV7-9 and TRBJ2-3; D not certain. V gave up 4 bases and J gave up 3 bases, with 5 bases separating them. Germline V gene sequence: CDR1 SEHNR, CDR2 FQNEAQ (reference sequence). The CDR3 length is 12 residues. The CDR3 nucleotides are TGTGCCAGCAGCTACTCGACAGATACGCAGTATTTT. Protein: CASSYSTDTQYF.

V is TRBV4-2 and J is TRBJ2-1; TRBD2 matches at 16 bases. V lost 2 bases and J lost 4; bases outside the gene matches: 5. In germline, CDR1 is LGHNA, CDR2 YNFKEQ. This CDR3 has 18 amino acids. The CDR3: CASSQSGTSGGGYNEQFF. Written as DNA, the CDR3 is TGTGCCAGCAGCCAATCCGGGACTAGCGGGGGGGGTTACAATGAGCAGTTCTTC.

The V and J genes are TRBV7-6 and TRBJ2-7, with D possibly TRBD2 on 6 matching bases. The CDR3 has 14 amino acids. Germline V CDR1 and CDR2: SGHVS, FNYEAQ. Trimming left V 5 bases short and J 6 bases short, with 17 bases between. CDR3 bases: TGTGCCAGCAGCCCAAGAGGGGTGGGGGGCGAGCAGTACTTC. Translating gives CASSPRGVGGEQYF.

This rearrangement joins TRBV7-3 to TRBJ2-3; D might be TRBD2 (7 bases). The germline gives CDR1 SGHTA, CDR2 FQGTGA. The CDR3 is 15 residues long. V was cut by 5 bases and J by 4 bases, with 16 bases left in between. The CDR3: CASSPAGGQPDTQYF. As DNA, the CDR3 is TGTGCCAGCAGCCCCGCCGGGGGGCAACCAGATACGCAGTATTTT.

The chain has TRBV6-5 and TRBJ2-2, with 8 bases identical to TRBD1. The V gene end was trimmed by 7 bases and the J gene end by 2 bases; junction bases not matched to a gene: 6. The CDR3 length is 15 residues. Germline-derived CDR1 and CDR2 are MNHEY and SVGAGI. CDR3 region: CASKTGQVNTGELFF. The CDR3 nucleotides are TGTGCCAGCAAGACGGGACAGGTTAACACCGGGGAGCTGTTTTTT.